This is a list of T cell receptor beta chains from one sample in a study of blood T cell repertoires in COVID-19. Only in-frame clones appear in the TCRdb table, and some are missing; sequencing was by immunoSEQ multiplex PCR. The table records 150,000 to 200,000 clones, roughly 87% of them present only once. Input material: peripheral blood. The receptors come from a man aged 18-30 years who had recovered from COVID-19. CDR3s include the opening cysteine and the closing phenylalanine or tryptophan. The D gene is left open where the match is weak.

d_gene | v_gene | CDR3aa
- | TRBV5-4 | CASSLDTTYEQYF
- | TRBV6-4 | CASSSVAYNEQFF
TRBD1 | TRBV7-8 | CASTLTGPGETQYF
- | TRBV18 | CASSLPGQETQYF
- | TRBV9 | CASSVGGTNEKLFF
TRBD1 | TRBV7-2 | CASSLQQGSSGNTIYF
- | TRBV14 | CASSQVWGGEAFF
- | TRBV7-8 | CASRLGKYNEQFF
TRBD2 | TRBV10-2 | CASSTGMKVAGAGDYHNEQFF
- | TRBV19 | CASSSSTVNQPQHF
- | TRBV10-1 | CASSLARVPYNEQFF
TRBD1 | TRBV18 | CASSPQGVPYEQYF
TRBD1 | TRBV2 | CASTGTGGNQPQHF
TRBD1 | TRBV19 | CASTGQVFSYGYTF
- | TRBV6-6 | CASSSGYTRGGEQYF
TRBD2 | TRBV6-6 | CASSYPVSGRSDTQYF
TRBD1 | TRBV29-1 | CSVGQGYPRYEQYF
TRBD2 | TRBV20-1 | CSASTPSGRARETQYF
TRBD2 | TRBV10-3 | CAIRAGLAQETQYF
TRBD2 | TRBV11-2 | CASSFLAGGPDEQFF
TRBD2 | TRBV28 | CASSFGGRDTGELFF
- | TRBV6-2/TRBV6-3 | CASSYGLRRGYTF